This T cell receptor (beta chain) was obtained from a study of blood T cell repertoires in COVID-19 (dated by TCRdb to 2018 to 2020). Background on the whole study: The collaborator samples originated in the United States, Italy and Spain and spanned the acute and convalescent phases of COVID-19. The dataset comprised deeply sampled blood TCRbeta repertoires from subjects exposed to, actively infected with, or recovered from COVID-19. The material from the prospective study consisted of cDNA or gDNA derived from T cells, B-cell-depleted T cells, or PBMCs. The repertoires were made available in a free public database intended to serve as a resource for research on the immune response to SARS-CoV-2. HLA class I and class II types, where available, came from metadata supplied by the sample provider rather than from assay-based typing. The sample metadata nearly always contained a de-identified subject ID, COVID-19 status, age in years and sex. Samples were obtained from the ongoing ImmuneRACE study (first 160 participants) and from 1,254 subjects provided by 6 global collaborators. The research as a whole found: Clinical and demographic metadata were provided uncurated, with the amount varying by source and participant.

TCRbeta CDR3 regions were amplified from genomic DNA by means of the immunoSEQ Assay, a bias-controlled multiplex PCR. Turning to the authors' computational methods: The number of nucleated cells in each sample was estimated from the amplification of reference gene primers within the assay. To quantify the absolute abundance of each unique TCRbeta CDR3 rearrangement, sequence reads were collapsed and filtered. For each sample, productive Simpson clonality was calculated as the square root of Simpson's diversity index over productive rearrangements. The immuneACCESS repertoire file appears here via TCRdb, limited to in-frame rearrangements. These files lack a portion of the clones; in checked studies, under half of the deficit traces to unresolved V genes, and the cause of the others is not known. D and trimming come from the DNA, and the V and J calls and clone size come from that table. This sample comprises 120,000 to 150,000 clones, around four fifths of them detected only once. The top ten clones comprise roughly 6.2% of the sample.

In the case of this clone: The antigen it binds to is not known. No base qualities exist here, and no much larger clone lies one base off it.

Participants in the prospective study were enrolled through a virtual design, were aged about 18 to 100 years, and lived in about two dozen United States geographic areas. Cohort assignment in the prospective study relied on participant-reported clinical history from a screening survey and a study questionnaire. ImmuneRACE Cohort 3 recovered participants were defined by two consecutive negative NP/OP PCR tests, healthcare professional clearance, or symptom resolution. Mobile phlebotomists in the prospective study collected whole blood, serum and a nasopharyngeal or oropharyngeal swab from every participant. Over an approximately 2-month period, participants in the prospective study had the option of providing additional blood draws and questionnaires. Blood samples from the prospective study were shipped frozen or at room temperature prior to DNA extraction. The receptor was derived from a middle-aged woman who had recovered from COVID-19. The source material was PBMCs or T cells enriched from blood (not recorded which).

The CDR3 amino acid sequence is: CAISEHRQLSGSTTGELFF. At the DNA level, the sequence is TGTGCCATCAGTGAGCACCGTCAGCTTAGCGGGAGCACCACCGGGGAGCTGTTTTTT. The V and J segments used are TRBV10-3 and TRBJ2-2, with 9 central nucleotides matching TRBD2. Sequences ENHRY (CDR1) and SYGVKD (CDR2) are obtained from the germline V gene. The CDR3 spans 19 residues, from the cysteine through the phenylalanine. Only the CDR3 part of the read is kept: 57 bases, read in frame from the first base. The junction shows trimming of 2 bases on V and 4 bases on J, and the gene matches do not reach 14 bases of it.